These T cell receptor beta chains were read from a single sample in a study of molecular identifiers for immune sequencing clone quantification. One entry per CDR3 protein results from TCRdb running MiXCR on the PCR reads. The repertoire has a few hundred thousand distinct CDR3 sequences, about a quarter of them found once; the top ten carry around 0.76%. Material for sequencing was naive CD8+ T cells from blood, with Jurkat cell RNA spiked in. The receptors originated from a human donor in good health. Some libraries in this study had Jurkat cell RNA spiked in. The CDR3 runs from the conserved cysteine through the conserved F or W. Each record gives: V gene, J gene, D gene, clone size, CDR3 DNA, CDR3 protein. A D gene is named only where the DNA matches it firmly. Clone size appears in some rows only: once, few, many, or a class for an expanded clone.

TRBV5-6	TRBJ2-3	TRBD2	many	TGTGCCAGCAGCTTGGCAAGCGGGGCCCTAACAGATACGCAGTATTTT	CASSLASGALTDTQYF
TRBV28	TRBJ2-7	-	few	TGTGCCAGCAGCCCTGTGGGTATTGGGCTGTACGAGCAGTACTTC	CASSPVGIGLYEQYF
TRBV6-6	TRBJ2-7	-	few	TGTGCCAGCAGTTACTCCCAGGGCAGCTACGAGCAGTACTTC	CASSYSQGSYEQYF
TRBV11-2	TRBJ2-7	TRBD2	-	TGTGCCAGCAGCTACTCTAGCGGGAAGTCCTACGAGCAGTACTTC	CASSYSSGKSYEQYF
TRBV20-1	TRBJ2-7	-	few	TGCAGTCCGAAGCCCTCCGGAACCGAGCAGTACTTC	CSPKPSGTEQYF
TRBV4-3	TRBJ2-3	TRBD2	-	TGCGCCAGCAGCCCCGGGGGTAGCGGGGGACCCACAGATATGCAGTATTTT	CASSPGGSGGPTDMQYF
TRBV27	TRBJ2-5	-	many	TGTGCCAGCAGATTCCAAGAGACCCAGTACTTC	CASRFQETQYF
TRBV9	TRBJ1-2	TRBD1	-	TGTGCCAGCAGCGCGACCGGGACAGGCATAGGCAACACCTTC	CASSATGTGIGNTF
TRBV5-1	TRBJ2-1	TRBD1	-	TGCGCCAGCAGCTCCGGACAGGGGACGGATGAGCAGTTCTTC	CASSSGQGTDEQFF
TRBV6-5	TRBJ1-5	-	many	TGTGCCAGGGGCAATCAGCCCCAGCATTTT	CARGNQPQHF
TRBV20-1	TRBJ2-3	TRBD2	-	TGCAGTGCTAGAGATTGGGGACTAGCGGGAGGCGGGGCAGATACGCAGTATTTT	CSARDWGLAGGGADTQYF
TRBV5-5	TRBJ1-4	-	-	TGTGCCAGCAGCGTTCAGGTGGTGCCTAATGAAAAACTGTTTTTT	CASSVQVVPNEKLFF
TRBV28	TRBJ2-7	-	few	TGTGCCAGCAGTTTCCCGAGCGGCGAGCAGTACTTC	CASSFPSGEQYF
TRBV7-6	TRBJ1-1	TRBD1	-	TGTGCCAGCAGCTTAGCAGGGGGCGAAGCTTCCTTT	CASSLAGGEASF
TRBV5-1	TRBJ2-7	-	few	TGCGCCAGCAGCGACGAGCTCGCTTACGAGCAGTACTTC	CASSDELAYEQYF
TRBV11-2	TRBJ2-1	-	-	TGTGCCAGCAAAGCGGCGGGGAGCTCCTACAATGAGCAGTTCTTC	CASKAAGSSYNEQFF
TRBV24-1	TRBJ2-1	TRBD2	-	TGTGCCACCAGTGGTTCGGGGGGGCGGCCCTACAATGAGCAGTTCTTC	CATSGSGGRPYNEQFF
TRBV6-2/TRBV6-3	TRBJ1-1	-	-	TGTGCCAGCAGTTCTTTGCCTAGTGGTTTTGAAGCTTTCTTT	CASSSLPSGFEAFF
TRBV23-1	TRBJ2-1	TRBD1	-	TGCGCCAGCAGTCACTCCGGGACAGGGAGCTCCTACAATGAGCAGTTCTTC	CASSHSGTGSSYNEQFF
TRBV3-1	TRBJ2-3	-	-	TGTGCCAGCAGCCAGGAACCAACAGATACGCAGTATTTT	CASSQEPTDTQYF
TRBV29-1	TRBJ1-5	TRBD1	many	TGCAGCGTTGAGACAGGGGAGAGCAATCAGCCCCAGCATTTT	CSVETGESNQPQHF
TRBV27	TRBJ2-3	TRBD1	-	TGTGCCAGCAGTTTCCAAAGGACAGGGTCAGATACGCAGTATTTT	CASSFQRTGSDTQYF
TRBV28	TRBJ1-1	-	many	TGTGCCAGCAGTTTAGAGTACGGGAACACTGAAGCTTTCTTT	CASSLEYGNTEAFF
TRBV20-1	TRBJ2-7	TRBD2	few	TGCAGTGCTGAGCGGGGTCTCTCCTACGAGCAGTACTTC	CSAERGLSYEQYF
TRBV19	TRBJ1-3	-	-	TGTGCCAGTAGTATCCGGATCCTGGGAAACACCATATATTTT	CASSIRILGNTIYF
TRBV19	TRBJ2-7	TRBD1	few	TGTGCCAGTAGTATTACAGGGGATGGGAACGAGCAGTACTTC	CASSITGDGNEQYF
TRBV27	TRBJ2-7	-	-	TGTGCCAGCAGCCCGAATACCATTACAGGACAAAACTACGAGCAGTACTTC	CASSPNTITGQNYEQYF
TRBV7-9	TRBJ2-4	-	-	TGTGCCAACAGCTTAGGTGAGGGGAGAGGCATTCAGTACTTC	CANSLGEGRGIQYF
TRBV4-3	TRBJ2-5	-	few	TGCGCCAGCAGCCAGGGGCTAGCAAGAGAGACCCAGTACTTC	CASSQGLARETQYF
TRBV24-1	TRBJ2-4	-	-	TGTGCCACCCAAGGAACTTCAGCCAAAAACATTCAGTACTTC	CATQGTSAKNIQYF
TRBV9	TRBJ1-5	-	-	TGTGCCAGCAGCCCGGGTTGGGGCGGCAATCCGCCCCAGCATTTT	CASSPGWGGNPPQHF
TRBV29-1	TRBJ2-7	TRBD2	few	TGCAGCGTCGGTACTAGCGGGGGATTCTACGAGCAGTACTTC	CSVGTSGGFYEQYF
TRBV3-1	TRBJ1-6	TRBD1	-	TGTGCCAGCAGCCAATTCGGGACAGGGTTTTCACCCCTCCACTTT	CASSQFGTGFSPLHF
TRBV10-2	TRBJ1-1	-	many	TGCGCCAGCAGTGAGGAAGGGATGGATGCCACTGAAGCTTTCTTT	CASSEEGMDATEAFF
TRBV4-1	TRBJ1-1	-	-	TGCGCCAGCAGCCAAGATCTTTATTGGGAAGCTTTCTTT	CASSQDLYWEAFF
TRBV6-2/TRBV6-3	TRBJ1-1	TRBD1	many	TGTGCCAGCACCCAGGGGGCAATCGCTGAAGCTTTCTTT	CASTQGAIAEAFF
TRBV30	TRBJ2-3	-	few	TGTGCCTGGAGTGAAGGTAGCGCAGGCACAGATACGCAGTATTTT	CAWSEGSAGTDTQYF
TRBV28	TRBJ2-3	-	-	TGTGCCAGCAGTTCTAAGGGGTTTATGGATACGCAGTATTTT	CASSSKGFMDTQYF
TRBV6-2/TRBV6-3	TRBJ1-2	-	many	TGTGCCAGCAGGACAGCTAACTATGGCTACACCTTC	CASRTANYGYTF
TRBV4-3	TRBJ2-5	-	few	TGCGCCAGCAGCCAAGGAAGGTGGGGCGGGACATTTACCCAGTACTTC	CASSQGRWGGTFTQYF
TRBV20-1	TRBJ2-5	TRBD2	-	TGCAGTGCTAGAGATCCTGGCGGGAGCTTGCCCCAGTACTTC	CSARDPGGSLPQYF
TRBV5-1	TRBJ2-1	-	-	TGCGCCAGCAGCTGGGGCCAGACAGAACAGGGCCCAGAGCAGTTCTTC	CASSWGQTEQGPEQFF
TRBV30	TRBJ1-5	-	-	TGTGCCTGGAGTAACGACCCAAGCAATCAGCCCCAGCATTTT	CAWSNDPSNQPQHF
TRBV5-1	TRBJ2-3	-	many	TGCGCCAGCAGCTTGACAGGGCTGCCACTTACAGATACGCAGTATTTT	CASSLTGLPLTDTQYF
TRBV12-3/TRBV12-4	TRBJ2-2	-	-	TGTGCCAGCAGTTGGGTCGGCGGGTGTGGCACCGGGGAGCTGTTTTTT	CASSWVGGCGTGELFF
TRBV20-1	TRBJ2-7	TRBD1	-	TGCAGTGCTACGGTTTTTTCCTGGGACAGGGGGACTTACGAGCAGTACTTC	CSATVFSWDRGTYEQYF
TRBV9	TRBJ2-7	TRBD2	-	TGTGCCAGCAGCGGAGAGATAGCGGGAGTGGTCGACGAGCAGTGCTTC	CASSGEIAGVVDEQCF
TRBV4-3	TRBJ2-7	TRBD1	few	TGCGCCAGCAGCCAAGGGGTACAGGGGGAGCAGTACTTC	CASSQGVQGEQYF
TRBV30	TRBJ2-7	TRBD2	few	TGTGCCTGGAGTGAAGGGGGACTAGCGAACGAGCAGTACTTC	CAWSEGGLANEQYF
TRBV12-3/TRBV12-4	TRBJ1-2	-	few	TGTGCCAGCAGCCACGACAGAAGCTATGGCTACACCTTC	CASSHDRSYGYTF
TRBV29-1	TRBJ2-3	-	many	TGCAGCGTTGAAGATTGGTGGGGGGCCGATAGCACAGATACGCAGTATTTT	CSVEDWWGADSTDTQYF
TRBV4-1	TRBJ2-5	TRBD2	-	TGCGCCAGCAGCCAAGACCTAGCGGGTCTGGAGACCCAGTACTTC	CASSQDLAGLETQYF